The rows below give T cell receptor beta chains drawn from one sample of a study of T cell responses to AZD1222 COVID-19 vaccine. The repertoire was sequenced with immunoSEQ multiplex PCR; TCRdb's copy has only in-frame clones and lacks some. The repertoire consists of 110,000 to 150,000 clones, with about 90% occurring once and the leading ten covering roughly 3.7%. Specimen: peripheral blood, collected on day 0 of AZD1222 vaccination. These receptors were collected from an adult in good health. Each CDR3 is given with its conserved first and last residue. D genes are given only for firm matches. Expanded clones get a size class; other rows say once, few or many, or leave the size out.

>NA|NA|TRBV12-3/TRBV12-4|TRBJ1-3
CASSWEGRNTIYF
TGTGCCAGCAGTTGGGAGGGGAGAAACACCATATATTTT
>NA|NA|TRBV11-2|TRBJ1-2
CASSLGPGTHSLPF
TGTGCCAGCAGCTTAGGTCCCGGGACGCATTCCTTACCCTTC
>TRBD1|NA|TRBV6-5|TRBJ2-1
CASRGQGMVTEQFF
TGTGCCAGCAGGGGACAGGGGATGGTCACTGAGCAGTTCTTC
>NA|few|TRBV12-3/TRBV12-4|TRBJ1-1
CASRGGMNTEAFF
TGTGCCAGCAGGGGGGGTATGAACACTGAAGCTTTCTTT
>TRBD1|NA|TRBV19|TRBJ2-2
CASRTPLGTGGVIAGELFF
TGTGCCAGTAGGACACCCCTCGGGACAGGGGGCGTCATCGCCGGGGAGCTGTTTTTT
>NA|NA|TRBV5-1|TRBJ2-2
CASGGTNTGELFF
TGCGCCAGCGGGGGTACGAACACCGGGGAGCTGTTTTTT
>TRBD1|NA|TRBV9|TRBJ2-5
CASSPEAGGAETQYF
TGTGCCAGCAGCCCCGAAGCAGGGGGCGCGGAGACCCAGTACTTC
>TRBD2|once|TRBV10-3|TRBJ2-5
CAISSQRGQETQYF
TGTGCCATCAGCTCTCAGCGGGGGCAAGAGACCCAGTACTTC
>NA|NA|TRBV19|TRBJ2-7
CASSTASRTYEQYF
TGTGCCAGTAGTACGGCTAGCAGAACCTACGAGCAGTACTTC
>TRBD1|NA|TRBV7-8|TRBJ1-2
CASRSTGTGNYGYTF
TGTGCCAGCAGGTCTACCGGGACAGGGAACTATGGCTACACCTTC
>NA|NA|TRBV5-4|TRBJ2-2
CASSAPGGKGSLAGELFF
TGTGCCAGCAGCGCCCCCGGGGGCAAAGGTTCATTGGCCGGGGAGCTGTTTTTT
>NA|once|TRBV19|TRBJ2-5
CASSTRVVETQYF
TGTGCCAGTAGTACTAGAGTCGTCGAGACCCAGTACTTC
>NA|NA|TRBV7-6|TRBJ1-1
CASSLSPDPTVAAEAFF
TGTGCCAGCAGCTTGTCACCCGACCCGACAGTGGCTGCTGAAGCTTTCTTT
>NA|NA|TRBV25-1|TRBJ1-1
CASSEVGGYEAFF
TGTGCCAGCAGTGAAGTTGGGGGATATGAAGCTTTCTTT
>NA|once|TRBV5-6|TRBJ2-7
CASSSTGENYEQYF
TGTGCCAGCAGCTCGACGGGGGAAAACTACGAGCAGTACTTC
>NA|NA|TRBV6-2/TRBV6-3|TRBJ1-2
CASSLRRTIYGYTF
TGTGCCAGCAGTTTACGGCGCACCATCTATGGCTACACCTTC
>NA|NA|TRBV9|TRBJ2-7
CASSVGIGLDYEQYF
TGTGCCAGCAGCGTAGGTATCGGGCTAGACTACGAGCAGTACTTC
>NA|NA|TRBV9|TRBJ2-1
CASSVGGRSYNEQFF
TGTGCCAGCAGCGTAGGAGGACGCTCCTACAATGAGCAGTTCTTC
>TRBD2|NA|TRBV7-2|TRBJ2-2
CASSLAGGPTGELFF
TGTGCCAGCAGCTTAGCGGGAGGGCCTACCGGGGAGCTGTTTTTT
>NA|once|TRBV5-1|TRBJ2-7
CASSSGDTTYEQYF
TGCGCCAGCAGCTCGGGGGACACCACCTACGAGCAGTACTTC
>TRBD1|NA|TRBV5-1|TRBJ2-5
CASSPDRQGGTQYF
TGCGCCAGCAGTCCCGACAGACAGGGGGGGACCCAGTACTTC
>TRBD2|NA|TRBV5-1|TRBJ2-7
CASSLWGGYEQYF
TGCGCCAGCAGCTTGTGGGGGGGATATGAGCAGTACTTC
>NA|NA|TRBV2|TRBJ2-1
CASSDPRYNEQFF
TGTGCCAGCAGTGATCCCCGCTACAATGAGCAGTTCTTC
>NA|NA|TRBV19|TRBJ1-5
CASTAVVAQPQHF
TGTGCCAGTACCGCGGTGGTCGCTCAGCCCCAGCATTTT
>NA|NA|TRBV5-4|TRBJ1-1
CASSLPGGIAEAFF
TGTGCCAGCAGCTTGCCCGGGGGGATCGCTGAAGCTTTCTTT
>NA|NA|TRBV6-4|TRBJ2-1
CASSVGEEGKQFF
TGTGCCAGCAGTGTGGGGGAAGAGGGAAAGCAGTTCTTC
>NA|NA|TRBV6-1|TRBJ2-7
CASSLTGSYEQYF
TGTGCCAGCAGTTTGACAGGCTCCTACGAGCAGTACTTC
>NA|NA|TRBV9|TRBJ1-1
CASSVESLTEAFF
TGTGCCAGCAGCGTAGAAAGCCTCACTGAAGCTTTCTTT
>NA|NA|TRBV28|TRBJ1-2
CASSLLGALDYTF
TGTGCCAGCAGTTTATTGGGGGCCCTCGACTACACCTTC
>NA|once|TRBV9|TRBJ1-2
CASSPGDRHYGYTF
TGTGCCAGCAGCCCCGGGGACCGCCACTATGGCTACACCTTC
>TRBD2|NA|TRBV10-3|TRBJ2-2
CATGTSGSTGELFF
TGTGCCACCGGGACTAGCGGGAGCACCGGGGAGCTGTTTTTT
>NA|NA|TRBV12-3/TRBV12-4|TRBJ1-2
CASSLTAYGYTF
TGTGCCAGCAGTCTGACTGCTTATGGCTACACCTTC
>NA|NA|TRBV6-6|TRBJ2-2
CASSYSQFSAGELFF
TGTGCCAGCAGTTATTCGCAATTTTCCGCCGGGGAGCTGTTTTTT
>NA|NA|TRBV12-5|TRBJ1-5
CASGLVGASNQPQHF
TGTGCTAGTGGTTTGGTAGGTGCTAGCAATCAGCCCCAGCATTTT
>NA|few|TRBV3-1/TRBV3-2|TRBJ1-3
CASSQRAGPGANTIYF
TGTGCCAGCAGCCAAAGGGCGGGGCCGGGGGCAAACACCATATATTTT
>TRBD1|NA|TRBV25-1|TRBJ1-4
CASSHYRGTRHEKLFF
TGTGCCAGCAGCCACTACAGGGGGACGAGACATGAAAAACTGTTTTTT
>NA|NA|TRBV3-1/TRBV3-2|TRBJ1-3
CASSDAGNTIYF
TGTGCCAGCAGCGACGCTGGAAACACCATATATTTT
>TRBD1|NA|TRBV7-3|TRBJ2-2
CASSFARSQGAGTGELFF
TGTGCCAGCAGCTTCGCACGCTCACAGGGGGCGGGCACCGGGGAGCTGTTTTTT
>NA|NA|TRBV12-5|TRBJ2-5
CASGPPGRVAETQYF
TGTGCTAGTGGCCCCCCCGGCAGGGTGGCAGAGACCCAGTACTTC
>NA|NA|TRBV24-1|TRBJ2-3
CATSDFKEYTDTQYF
TGTGCCACCAGTGATTTCAAGGAATACACAGATACGCAGTATTTT
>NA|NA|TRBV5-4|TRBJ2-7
CASSLVSGNEQYF
TGTGCCAGCAGCTTGGTCTCGGGGAACGAGCAGTACTTC
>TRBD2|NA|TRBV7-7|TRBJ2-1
CASSLEAGVDNEQFF
TGTGCCAGCAGCTTAGAAGCGGGAGTGGACAATGAGCAGTTCTTC
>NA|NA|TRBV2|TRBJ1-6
CASSEKGPYNNSPLHF
TGTGCCAGCAGTGAAAAGGGCCCCTATAATAATTCACCCCTCCACTTT
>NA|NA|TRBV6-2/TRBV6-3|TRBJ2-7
CASSLYLYEQYF
TGTGCCAGCAGCCTATACCTCTACGAGCAGTACTTC
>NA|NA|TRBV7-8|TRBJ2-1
CASLTGVVNEQFF
TGTGCCAGCCTGACGGGAGTCGTGAATGAGCAGTTCTTC
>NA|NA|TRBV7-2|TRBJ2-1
CASSLVTLLRTSLYNEQFF
TGTGCCAGCAGCTTAGTCACCCTGTTGAGGACGTCCCTCTACAATGAGCAGTTCTTC
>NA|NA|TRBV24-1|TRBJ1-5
CATSDLGQPQHF
TGTGCCACCAGTGATTTAGGTCAGCCCCAGCATTTT